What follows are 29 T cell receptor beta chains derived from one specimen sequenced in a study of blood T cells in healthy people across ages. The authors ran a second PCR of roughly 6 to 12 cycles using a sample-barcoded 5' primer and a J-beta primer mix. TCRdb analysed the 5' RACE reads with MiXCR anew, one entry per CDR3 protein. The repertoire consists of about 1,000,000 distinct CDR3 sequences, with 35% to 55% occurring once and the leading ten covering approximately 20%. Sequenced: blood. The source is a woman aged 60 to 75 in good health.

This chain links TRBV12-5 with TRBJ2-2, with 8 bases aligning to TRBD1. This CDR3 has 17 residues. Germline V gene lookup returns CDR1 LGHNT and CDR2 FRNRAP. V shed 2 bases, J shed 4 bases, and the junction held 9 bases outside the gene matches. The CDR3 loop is CASGLPFNRGFTGELFF. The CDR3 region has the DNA TGTGCTAGTGGTTTGCCGTTCAACAGGGGGTTCACCGGGGAGCTGTTTTTT.

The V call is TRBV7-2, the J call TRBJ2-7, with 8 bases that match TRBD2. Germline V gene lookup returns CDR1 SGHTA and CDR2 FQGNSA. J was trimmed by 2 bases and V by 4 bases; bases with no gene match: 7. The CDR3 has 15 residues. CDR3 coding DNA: TGTGCCAGCAGCTCTGGGGGTAGCGGGGCCTACGAGCAGTACTTC. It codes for CASSSGGSGAYEQYF.

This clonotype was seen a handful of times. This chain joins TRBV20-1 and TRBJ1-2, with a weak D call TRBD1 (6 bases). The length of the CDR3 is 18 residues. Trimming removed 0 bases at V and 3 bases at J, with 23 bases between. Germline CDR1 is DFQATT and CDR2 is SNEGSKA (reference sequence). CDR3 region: CSARDHKRGRGADYGYTF. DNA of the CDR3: TGCAGTGCTAGAGATCACAAAAGGGGCAGGGGCGCGGACTATGGCTACACCTTC.

CDR3 amino acids: CASSFAGGSSYNEQFF. Written as DNA, the CDR3 is TGTGCCAGCAGTTTCGCGGGAGGGAGCTCCTACAATGAGCAGTTCTTC. The chain uses TRBV27 and TRBJ2-1; 9 positions match TRBD2. The length of the CDR3 is 16 residues. The junction had 3 bases not matched to a gene; V was cut back by 3 bases and J by 0 bases. The germline CDR1 and CDR2 sequences are MNHEY and SMNVEV (reference sequence).

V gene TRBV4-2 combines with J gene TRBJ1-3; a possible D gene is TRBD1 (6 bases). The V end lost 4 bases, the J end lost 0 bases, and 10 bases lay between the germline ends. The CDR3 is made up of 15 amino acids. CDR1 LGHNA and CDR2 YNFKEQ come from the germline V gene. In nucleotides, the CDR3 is TGTGCCAGCAGCCCCACAGGGTTCTCTGGAAACACCATATATTTT. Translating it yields CASSPTGFSGNTIYF.

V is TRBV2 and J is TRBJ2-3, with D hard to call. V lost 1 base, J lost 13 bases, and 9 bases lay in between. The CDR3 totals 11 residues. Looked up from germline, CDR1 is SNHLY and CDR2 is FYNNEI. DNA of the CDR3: TGTGCCAGCAGTGAAGAACTTCCCGAGTATTTT. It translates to CASSEELPEYF.

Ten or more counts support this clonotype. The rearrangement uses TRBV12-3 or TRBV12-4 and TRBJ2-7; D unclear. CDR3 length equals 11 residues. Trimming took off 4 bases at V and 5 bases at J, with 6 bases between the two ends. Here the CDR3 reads CASSSRHEQYF. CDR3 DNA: TGTGCCAGCAGTTCTCGTCACGAGCAGTACTTC.

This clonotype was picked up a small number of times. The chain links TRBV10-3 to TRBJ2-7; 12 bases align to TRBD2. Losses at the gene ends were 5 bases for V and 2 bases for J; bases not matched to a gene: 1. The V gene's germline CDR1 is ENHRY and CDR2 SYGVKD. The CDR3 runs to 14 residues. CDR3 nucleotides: TGTGCCATCAGTCGGACTAGCGGGGCCTACGAGCAGTACTTC. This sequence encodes CAISRTSGAYEQYF.

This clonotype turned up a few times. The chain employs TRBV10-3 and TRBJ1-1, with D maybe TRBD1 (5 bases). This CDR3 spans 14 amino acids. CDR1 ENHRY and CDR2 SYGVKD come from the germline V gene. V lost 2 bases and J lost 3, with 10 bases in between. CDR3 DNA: TGTGCCATCAGTGAGGGGGGTGGGCACACTGAAGCTTTCTTT. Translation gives CAISEGGGHTEAFF.

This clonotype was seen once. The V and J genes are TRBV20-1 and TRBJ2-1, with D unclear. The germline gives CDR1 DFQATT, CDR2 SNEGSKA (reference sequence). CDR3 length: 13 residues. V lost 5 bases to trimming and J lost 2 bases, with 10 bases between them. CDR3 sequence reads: CSAETLTYNEQFF. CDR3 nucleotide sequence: TGCAGTGCTGAGACCTTAACCTACAATGAGCAGTTCTTC.

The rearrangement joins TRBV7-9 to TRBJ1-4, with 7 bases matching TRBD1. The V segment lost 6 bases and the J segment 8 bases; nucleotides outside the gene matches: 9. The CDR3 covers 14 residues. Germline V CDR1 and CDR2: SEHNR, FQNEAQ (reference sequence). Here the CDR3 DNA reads TGTGCCAGCAGTCCGACAGGGTTACTCGAAAAACTGTTTTTT. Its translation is CASSPTGLLEKLFF.

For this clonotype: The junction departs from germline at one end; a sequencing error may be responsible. CDR3 bases: TGCAGTGCCAGAGGACTAGTTGGCGATACGCAGTATTTT. This translates into CSARGLVGDTQYF. This sequence joins TRBV20-1 and TRBJ2-3; 7 bases align to TRBD2. Germline CDR1 is DFQATT and CDR2 is SNEGSKA (reference sequence). The CDR3 runs to 13 residues.

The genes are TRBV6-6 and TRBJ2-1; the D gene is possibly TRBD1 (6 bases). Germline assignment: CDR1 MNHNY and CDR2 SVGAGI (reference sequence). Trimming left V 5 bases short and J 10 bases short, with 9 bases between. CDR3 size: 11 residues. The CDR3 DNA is TGTGCCAGCAGTCCTACAGGGGAGCAGTTCTTC. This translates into CASSPTGEQFF.

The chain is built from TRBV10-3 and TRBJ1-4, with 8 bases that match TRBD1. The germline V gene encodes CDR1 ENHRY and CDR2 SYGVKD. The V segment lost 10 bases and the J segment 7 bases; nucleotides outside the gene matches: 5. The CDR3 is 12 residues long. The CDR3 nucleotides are TGTGCCACTGGACAGGGTAGTGAAAAACTGTTTTTT. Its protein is CATGQGSEKLFF.

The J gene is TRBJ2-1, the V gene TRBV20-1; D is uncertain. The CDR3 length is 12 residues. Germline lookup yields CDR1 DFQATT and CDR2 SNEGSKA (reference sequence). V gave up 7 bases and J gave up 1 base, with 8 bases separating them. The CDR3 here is CSVPRSYNEQFF. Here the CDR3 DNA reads TGCAGTGTACCCAGGTCCTACAATGAGCAGTTCTTC.

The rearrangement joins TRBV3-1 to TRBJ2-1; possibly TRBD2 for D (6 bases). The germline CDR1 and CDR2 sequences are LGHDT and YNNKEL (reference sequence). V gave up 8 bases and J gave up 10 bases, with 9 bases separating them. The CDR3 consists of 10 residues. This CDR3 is CASGGKEQFF. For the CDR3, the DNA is TGTGCCAGCGGGGGGAAGGAGCAGTTCTTC.

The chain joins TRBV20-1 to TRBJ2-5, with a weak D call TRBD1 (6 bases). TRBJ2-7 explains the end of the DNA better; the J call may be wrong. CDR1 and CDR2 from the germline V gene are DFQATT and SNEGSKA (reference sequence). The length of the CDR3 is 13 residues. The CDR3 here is CSALAVQGSEQYF. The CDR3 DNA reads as TGCAGTGCTTTAGCCGTACAGGGTTCCGAGCAGTACTTC.

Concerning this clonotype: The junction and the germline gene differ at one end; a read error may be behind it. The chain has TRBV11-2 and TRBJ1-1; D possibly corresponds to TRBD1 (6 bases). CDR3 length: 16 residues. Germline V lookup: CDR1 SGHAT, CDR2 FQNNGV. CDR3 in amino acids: CASSLDRQGEDTEAFF. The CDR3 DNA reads TGTGCCAGCAGCCTAGACAGGCAGGGTGAAGACACTGAAGCTTTCTTT.

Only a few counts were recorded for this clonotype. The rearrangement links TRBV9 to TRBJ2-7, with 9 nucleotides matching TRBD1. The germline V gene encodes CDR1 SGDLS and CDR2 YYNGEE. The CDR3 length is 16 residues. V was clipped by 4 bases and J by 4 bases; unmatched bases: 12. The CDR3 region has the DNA TGTGCCAGCAGCCCGCGTTGGGGACAGGGACCTTACGAGCAGTACTTC. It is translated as CASSPRWGQGPYEQYF.

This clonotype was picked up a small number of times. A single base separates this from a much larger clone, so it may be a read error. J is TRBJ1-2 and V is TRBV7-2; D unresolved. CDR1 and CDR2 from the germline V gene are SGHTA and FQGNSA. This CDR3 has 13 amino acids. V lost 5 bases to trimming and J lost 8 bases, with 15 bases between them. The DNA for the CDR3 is TGTGCCAGCAGCGTAGACTGGCGTCGGGGCTACACCTTC. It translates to CASSVDWRRGYTF.

CDR3 region: CSASGLAAQFF. The CDR3 DNA reads as TGCAGTGCTTCGGGACTAGCGGCGCAGTTCTTC. The V call is TRBV20-1, the J call TRBJ2-1; 11 bases line up with TRBD2. The CDR3 is 11 amino acids. V gave up 5 bases and J gave up 12 bases; unmatched junction bases: 3. The germline CDR1 and CDR2 sequences are DFQATT and SNEGSKA (reference sequence).

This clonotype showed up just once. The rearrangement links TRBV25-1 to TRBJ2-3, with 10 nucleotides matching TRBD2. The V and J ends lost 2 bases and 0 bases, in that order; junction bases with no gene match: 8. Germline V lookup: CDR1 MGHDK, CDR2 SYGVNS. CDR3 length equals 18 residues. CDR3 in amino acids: CASSEGSGGDFSTDTQYF. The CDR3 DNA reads TGTGCCAGCAGTGAAGGGAGCGGGGGGGATTTTAGCACAGATACGCAGTATTTT.

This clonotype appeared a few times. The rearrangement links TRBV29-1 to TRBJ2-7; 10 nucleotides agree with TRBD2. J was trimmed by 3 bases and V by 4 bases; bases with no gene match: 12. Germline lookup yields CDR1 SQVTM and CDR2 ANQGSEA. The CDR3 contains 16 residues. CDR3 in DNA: TGCAGCGTTGCCGGGACTAGCGAGGGGACGCTCTACGAGCAGTACTTC. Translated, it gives CSVAGTSEGTLYEQYF.

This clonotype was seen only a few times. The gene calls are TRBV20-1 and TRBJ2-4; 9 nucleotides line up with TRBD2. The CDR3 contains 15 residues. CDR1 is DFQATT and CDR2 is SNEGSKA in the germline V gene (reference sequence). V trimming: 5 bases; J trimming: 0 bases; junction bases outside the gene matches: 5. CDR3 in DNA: TGCAGTGCTCAGACTAGCGGACTAGCCAAAAACATTCAGTACTTC. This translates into CSAQTSGLAKNIQYF.

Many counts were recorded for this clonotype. The CDR3, as DNA: TGTGCCAGCAGTTTAAACGACAGGTTTTCACGCACGGGAGTAGAGACCCAGTACTTC. Amino acid sequence: CASSLNDRFSRTGVETQYF. V and J are TRBV12-3 or TRBV12-4 and TRBJ2-5; D possibly uses TRBD1 or TRBD2 (6 bases each). This CDR3 has 19 residues. V was trimmed by 2 bases and J by 4 bases, leaving 26 bases between them.

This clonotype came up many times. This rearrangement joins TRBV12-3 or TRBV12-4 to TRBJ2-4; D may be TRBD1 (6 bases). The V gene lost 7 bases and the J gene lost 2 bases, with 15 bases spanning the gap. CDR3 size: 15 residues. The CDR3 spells CASNADQGPKNIQYF. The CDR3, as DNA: TGTGCCAGCAACGCGGACCAGGGGCCCAAAAACATTCAGTACTTC.

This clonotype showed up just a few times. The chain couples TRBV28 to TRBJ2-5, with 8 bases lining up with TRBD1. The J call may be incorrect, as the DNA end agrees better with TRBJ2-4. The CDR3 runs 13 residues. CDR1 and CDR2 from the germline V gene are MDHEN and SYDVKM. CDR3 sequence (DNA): TGTGCCACCTTGACAGGGGAAAAAAACATTCAGTACTTC. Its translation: CATLTGEKNIQYF.

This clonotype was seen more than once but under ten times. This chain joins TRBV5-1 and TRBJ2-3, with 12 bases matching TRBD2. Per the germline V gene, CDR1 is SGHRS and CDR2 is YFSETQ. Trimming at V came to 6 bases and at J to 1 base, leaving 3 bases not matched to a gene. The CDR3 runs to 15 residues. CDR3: CASKGTSGRTDTQYF. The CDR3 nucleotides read TGCGCCAGCAAGGGGACTAGCGGGCGCACAGATACGCAGTATTTT.

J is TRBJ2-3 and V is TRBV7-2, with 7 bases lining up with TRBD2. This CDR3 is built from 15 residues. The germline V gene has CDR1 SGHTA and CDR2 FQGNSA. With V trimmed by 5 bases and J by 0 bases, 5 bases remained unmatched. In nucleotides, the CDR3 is TGTGCCAGCAGCGAACTAGCGCCTAGCACAGATACGCAGTATTTT. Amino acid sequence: CASSELAPSTDTQYF.